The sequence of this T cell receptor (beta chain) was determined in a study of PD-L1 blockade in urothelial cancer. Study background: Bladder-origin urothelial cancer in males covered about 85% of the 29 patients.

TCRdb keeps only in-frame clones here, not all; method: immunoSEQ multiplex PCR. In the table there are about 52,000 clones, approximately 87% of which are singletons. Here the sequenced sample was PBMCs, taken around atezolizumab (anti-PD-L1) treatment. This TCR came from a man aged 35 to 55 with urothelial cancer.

The CDR3 is CSVRGGQGGEKLFF. CDR3 DNA sequence: TGCAGCGTGAGGGGCGGACAGGGGGGGGAAAAACTGTTTTTT. V gene TRBV29-1 combines with J gene TRBJ1-4; 10 nucleotides agree with TRBD1. The CDR3 consists of 14 residues. The germline V gene has CDR1 SQVTM and CDR2 ANQGSEA. V dropped 6 bases and J dropped 8; count of bases not matched to a gene: 9.